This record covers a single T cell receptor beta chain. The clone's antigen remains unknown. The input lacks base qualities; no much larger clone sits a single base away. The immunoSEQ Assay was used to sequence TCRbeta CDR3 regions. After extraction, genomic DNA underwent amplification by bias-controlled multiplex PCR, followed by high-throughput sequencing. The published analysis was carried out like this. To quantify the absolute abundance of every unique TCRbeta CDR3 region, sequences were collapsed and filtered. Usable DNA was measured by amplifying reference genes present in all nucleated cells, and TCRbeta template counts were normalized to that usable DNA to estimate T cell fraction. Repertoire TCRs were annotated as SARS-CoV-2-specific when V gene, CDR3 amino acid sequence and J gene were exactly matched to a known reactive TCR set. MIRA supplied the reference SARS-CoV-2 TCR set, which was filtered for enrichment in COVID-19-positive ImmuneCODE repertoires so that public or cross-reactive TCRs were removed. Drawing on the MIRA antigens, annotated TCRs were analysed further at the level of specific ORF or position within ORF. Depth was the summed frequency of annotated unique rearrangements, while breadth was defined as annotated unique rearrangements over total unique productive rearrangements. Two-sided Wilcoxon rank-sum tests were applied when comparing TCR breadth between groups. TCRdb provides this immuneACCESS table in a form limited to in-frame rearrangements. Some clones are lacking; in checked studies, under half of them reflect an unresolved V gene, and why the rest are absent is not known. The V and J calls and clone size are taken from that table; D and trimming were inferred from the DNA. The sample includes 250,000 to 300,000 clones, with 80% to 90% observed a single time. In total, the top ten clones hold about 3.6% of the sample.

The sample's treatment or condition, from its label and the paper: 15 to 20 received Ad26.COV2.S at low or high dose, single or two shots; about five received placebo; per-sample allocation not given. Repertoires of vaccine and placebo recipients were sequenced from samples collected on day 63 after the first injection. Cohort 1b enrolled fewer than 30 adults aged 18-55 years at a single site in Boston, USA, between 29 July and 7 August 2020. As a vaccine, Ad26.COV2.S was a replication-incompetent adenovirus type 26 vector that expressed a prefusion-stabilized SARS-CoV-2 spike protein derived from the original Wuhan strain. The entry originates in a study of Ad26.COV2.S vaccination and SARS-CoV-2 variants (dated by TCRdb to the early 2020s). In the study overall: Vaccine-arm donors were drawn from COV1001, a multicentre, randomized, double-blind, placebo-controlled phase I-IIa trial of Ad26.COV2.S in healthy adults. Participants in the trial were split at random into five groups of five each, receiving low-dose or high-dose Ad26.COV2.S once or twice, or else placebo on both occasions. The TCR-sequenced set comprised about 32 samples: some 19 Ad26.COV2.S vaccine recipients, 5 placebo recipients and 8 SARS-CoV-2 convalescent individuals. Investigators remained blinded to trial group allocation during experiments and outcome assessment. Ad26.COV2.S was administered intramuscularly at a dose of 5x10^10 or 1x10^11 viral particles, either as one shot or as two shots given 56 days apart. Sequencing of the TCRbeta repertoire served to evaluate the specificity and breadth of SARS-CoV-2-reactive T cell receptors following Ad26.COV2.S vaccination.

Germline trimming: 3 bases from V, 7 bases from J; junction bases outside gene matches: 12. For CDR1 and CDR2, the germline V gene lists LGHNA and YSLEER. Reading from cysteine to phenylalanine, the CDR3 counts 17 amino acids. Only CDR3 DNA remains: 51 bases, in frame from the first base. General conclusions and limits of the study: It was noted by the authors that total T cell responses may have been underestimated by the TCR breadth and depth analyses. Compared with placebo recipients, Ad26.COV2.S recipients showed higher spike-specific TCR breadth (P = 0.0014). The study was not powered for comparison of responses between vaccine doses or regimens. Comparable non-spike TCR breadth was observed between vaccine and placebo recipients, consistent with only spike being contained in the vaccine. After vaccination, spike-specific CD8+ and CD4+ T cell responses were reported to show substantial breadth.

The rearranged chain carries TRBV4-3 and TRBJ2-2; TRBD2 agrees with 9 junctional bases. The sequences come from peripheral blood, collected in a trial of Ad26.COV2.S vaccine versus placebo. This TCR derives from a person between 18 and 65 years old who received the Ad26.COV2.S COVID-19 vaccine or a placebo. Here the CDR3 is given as CASSQDLGGGAVGELFF. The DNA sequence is TGCGCCAGCAGCCAGGATCTTGGCGGGGGGGCAGTCGGGGAGCTGTTTTTT.